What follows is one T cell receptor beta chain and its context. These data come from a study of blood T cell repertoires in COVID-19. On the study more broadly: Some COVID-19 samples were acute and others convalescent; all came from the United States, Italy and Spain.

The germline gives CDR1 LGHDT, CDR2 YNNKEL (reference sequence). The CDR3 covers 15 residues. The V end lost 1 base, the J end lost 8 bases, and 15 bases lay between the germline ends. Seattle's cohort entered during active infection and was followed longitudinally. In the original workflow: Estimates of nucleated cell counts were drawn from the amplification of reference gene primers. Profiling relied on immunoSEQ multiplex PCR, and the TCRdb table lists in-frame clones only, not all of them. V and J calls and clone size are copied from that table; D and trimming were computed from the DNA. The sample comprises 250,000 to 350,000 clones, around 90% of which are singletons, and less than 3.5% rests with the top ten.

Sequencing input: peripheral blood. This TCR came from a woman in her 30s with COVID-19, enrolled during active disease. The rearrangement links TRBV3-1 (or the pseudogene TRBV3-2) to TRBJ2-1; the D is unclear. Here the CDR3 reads CASSQGSEEVDEQFF. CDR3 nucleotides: TGTGCCAGCAGCCAAGGATCGGAAGAGGTCGATGAGCAGTTCTTC.